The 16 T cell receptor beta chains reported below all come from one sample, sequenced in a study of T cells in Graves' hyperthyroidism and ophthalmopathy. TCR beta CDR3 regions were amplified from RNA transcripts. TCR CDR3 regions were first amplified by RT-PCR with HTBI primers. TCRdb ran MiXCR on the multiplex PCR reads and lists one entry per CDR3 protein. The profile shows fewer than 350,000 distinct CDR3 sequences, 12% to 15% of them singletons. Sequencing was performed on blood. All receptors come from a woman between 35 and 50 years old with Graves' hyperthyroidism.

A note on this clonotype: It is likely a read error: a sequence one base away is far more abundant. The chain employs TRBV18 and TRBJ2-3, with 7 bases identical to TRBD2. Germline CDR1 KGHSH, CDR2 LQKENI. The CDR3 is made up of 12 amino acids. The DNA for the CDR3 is TGTGCCGGCTCACCACAGCGGGAAACGCAGTATTTT. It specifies CAGSPQRETQYF.

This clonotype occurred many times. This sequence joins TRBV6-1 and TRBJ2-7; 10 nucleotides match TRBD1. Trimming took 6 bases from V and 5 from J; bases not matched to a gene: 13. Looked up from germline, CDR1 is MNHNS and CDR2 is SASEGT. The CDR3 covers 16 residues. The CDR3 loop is CASSGRIGQGGDEQYF. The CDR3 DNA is TGTGCCAGCAGCGGGCGTATTGGACAGGGGGGGGACGAGCAGTACTTC.

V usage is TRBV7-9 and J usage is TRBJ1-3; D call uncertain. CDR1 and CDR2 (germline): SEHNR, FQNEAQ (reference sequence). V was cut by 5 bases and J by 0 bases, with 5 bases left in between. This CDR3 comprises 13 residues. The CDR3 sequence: CASSAYSGNTIYF. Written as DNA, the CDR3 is TGTGCCAGCAGCGCCTACTCTGGAAACACCATATATTTT. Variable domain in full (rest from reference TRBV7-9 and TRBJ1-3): DTGVSQNPRHKITKRGQNVTFRCDPISEHNRLYWYRQTLGQGPEFLTYFQNEAQLEKSRLLSDRFSAERPKGSFSTLEIQRTEQGDSAMYLCASSAYSGNTIYFGEGSWLTVV.

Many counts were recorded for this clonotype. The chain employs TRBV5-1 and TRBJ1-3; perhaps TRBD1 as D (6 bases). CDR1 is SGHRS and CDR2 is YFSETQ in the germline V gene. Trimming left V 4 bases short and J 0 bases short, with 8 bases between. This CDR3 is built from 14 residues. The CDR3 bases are TGCGCCAGCAGCCCAGGGGACTCTGGAAACACCATATATTTT. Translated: CASSPGDSGNTIYF.

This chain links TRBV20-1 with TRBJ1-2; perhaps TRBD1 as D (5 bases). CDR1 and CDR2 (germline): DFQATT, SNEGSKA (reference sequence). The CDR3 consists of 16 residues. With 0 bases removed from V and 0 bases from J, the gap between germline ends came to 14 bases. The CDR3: CSARDLTGRSNYGYTF. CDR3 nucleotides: TGCAGTGCTAGAGATCTTACGGGACGCTCTAACTATGGCTACACCTTC.

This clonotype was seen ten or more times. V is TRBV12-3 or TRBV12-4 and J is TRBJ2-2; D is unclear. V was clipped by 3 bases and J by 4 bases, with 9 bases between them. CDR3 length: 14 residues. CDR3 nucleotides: TGTGCCAGCAGTTTTGGGCAGTTCACCGGGGAGCTGTTTTTT. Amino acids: CASSFGQFTGELFF.

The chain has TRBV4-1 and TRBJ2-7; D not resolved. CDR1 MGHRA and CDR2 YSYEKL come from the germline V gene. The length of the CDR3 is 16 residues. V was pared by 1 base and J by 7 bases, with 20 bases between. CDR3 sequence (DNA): TGCGCCAGCAGCCAAGTTCTTATACTGGAGTTTGGGGAGCAGTACTTC. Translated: CASSQVLILEFGEQYF.

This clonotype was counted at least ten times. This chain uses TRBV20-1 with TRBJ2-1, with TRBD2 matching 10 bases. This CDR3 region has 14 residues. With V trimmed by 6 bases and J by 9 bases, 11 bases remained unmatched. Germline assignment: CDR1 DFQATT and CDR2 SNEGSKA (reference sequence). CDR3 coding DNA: TGCAGTGCCCCGCCCCCAGCGGGAGGGCTTGAGCAGTTCTTC. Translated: CSAPPPAGGLEQFF.

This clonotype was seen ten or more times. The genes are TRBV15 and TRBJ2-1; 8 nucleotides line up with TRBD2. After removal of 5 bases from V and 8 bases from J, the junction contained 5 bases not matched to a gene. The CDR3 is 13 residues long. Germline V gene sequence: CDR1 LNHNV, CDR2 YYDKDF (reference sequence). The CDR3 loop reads CATSVGTRYEQFF. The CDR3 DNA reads TGTGCCACCAGCGTCGGGACTAGGTATGAGCAGTTCTTC.

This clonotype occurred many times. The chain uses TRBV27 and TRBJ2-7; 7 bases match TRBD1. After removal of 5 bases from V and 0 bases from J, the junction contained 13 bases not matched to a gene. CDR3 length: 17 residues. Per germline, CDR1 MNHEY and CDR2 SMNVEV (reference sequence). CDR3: CASSAYTRTGSSYEQYF. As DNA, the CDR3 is TGTGCCAGCAGTGCCTATACCCGGACAGGATCCTCCTACGAGCAGTACTTC.

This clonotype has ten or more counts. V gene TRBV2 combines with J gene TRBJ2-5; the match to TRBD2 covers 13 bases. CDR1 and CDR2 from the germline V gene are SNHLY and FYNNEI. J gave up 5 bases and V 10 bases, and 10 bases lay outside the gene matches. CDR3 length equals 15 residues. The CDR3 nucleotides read TGTGCCACCAGGGAGGGACTAGCGGGAACTGAGACCCAGTACTTC. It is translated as CATREGLAGTETQYF.

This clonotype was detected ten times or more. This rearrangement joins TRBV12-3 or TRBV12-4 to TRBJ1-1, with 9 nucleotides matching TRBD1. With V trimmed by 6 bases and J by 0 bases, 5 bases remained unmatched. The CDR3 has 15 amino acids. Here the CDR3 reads CASSSQGALNTEAFF. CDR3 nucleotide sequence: TGTGCCAGCAGCTCACAGGGGGCGTTGAACACTGAAGCTTTCTTT.

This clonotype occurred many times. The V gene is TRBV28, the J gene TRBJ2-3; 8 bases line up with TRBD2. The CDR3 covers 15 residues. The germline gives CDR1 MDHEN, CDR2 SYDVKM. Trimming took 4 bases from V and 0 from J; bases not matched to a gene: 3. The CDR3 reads CASSWGLGSTDTQYF. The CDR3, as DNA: TGTGCCAGCAGTTGGGGACTAGGTAGCACAGATACGCAGTATTTT.

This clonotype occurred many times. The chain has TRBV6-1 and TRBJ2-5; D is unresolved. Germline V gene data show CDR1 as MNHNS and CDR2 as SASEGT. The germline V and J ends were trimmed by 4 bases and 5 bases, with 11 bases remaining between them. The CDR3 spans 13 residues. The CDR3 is CASSGTFAETQYF. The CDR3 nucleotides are TGTGCCAGCAGTGGTACGTTCGCGGAGACCCAGTACTTC.

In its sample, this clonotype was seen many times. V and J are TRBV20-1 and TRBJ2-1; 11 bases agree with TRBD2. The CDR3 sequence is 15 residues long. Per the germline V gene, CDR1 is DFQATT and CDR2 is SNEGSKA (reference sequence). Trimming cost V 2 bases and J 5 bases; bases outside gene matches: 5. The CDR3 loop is CSARSGTSGNNEQFF. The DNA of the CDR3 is TGCAGTGCTAGATCCGGGACTAGCGGAAACAATGAGCAGTTCTTC.

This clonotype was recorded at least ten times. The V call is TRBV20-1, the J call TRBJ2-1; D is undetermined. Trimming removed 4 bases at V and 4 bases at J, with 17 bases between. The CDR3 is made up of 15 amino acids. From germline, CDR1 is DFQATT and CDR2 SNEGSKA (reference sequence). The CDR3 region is CSANYMPSDYNEQFF. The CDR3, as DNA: TGCAGTGCTAACTACATGCCTAGTGATTACAATGAGCAGTTCTTC.